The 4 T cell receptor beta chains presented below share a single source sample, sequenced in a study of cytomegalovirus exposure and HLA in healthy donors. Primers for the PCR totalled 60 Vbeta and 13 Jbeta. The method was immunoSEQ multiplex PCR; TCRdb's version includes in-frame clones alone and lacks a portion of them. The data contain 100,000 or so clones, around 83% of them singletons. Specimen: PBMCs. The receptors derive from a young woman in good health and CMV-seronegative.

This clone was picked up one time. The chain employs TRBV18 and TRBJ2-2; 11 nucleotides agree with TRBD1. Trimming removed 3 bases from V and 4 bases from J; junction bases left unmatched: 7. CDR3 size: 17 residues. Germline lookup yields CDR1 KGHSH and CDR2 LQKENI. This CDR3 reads CASSPSGQGASTGELFF. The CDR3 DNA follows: TGTGCCAGCTCACCGTCCGGACAGGGGGCTAGCACCGGGGAGCTGTTTTTT.

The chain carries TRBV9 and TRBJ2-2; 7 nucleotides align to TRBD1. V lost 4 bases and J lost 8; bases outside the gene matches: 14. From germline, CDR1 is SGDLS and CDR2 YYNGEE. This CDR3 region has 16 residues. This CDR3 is CASSPNPQTGWGELFF. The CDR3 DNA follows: TGTGCCAGCAGCCCTAACCCTCAGACAGGGTGGGGGGAGCTGTTTTTT. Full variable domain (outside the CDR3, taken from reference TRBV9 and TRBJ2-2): DSGVTQTPKHLITATGQRVTLRCSPRSGDLSVYWYQQSLDQGLQFLIQYYNGEERAKGNILERFSAQQFPDLHSELNLSSLELGDSALYFCASSPNPQTGWGELFFGEGSRLTVL.

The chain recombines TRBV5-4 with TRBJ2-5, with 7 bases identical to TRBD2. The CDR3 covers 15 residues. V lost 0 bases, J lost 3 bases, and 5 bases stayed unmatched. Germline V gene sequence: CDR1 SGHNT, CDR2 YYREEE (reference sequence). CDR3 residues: CASSLEPRGKETQYF. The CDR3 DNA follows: TGTGCCAGCAGCTTGGAGCCGCGGGGGAAAGAGACCCAGTACTTC.

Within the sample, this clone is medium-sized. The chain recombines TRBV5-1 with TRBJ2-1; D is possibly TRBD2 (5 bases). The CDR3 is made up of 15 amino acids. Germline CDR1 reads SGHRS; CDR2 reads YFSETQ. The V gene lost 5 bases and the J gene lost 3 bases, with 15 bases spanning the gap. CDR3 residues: CASRPADGGYNEQFF. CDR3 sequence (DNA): TGCGCCAGCAGACCAGCGGATGGCGGCTACAATGAGCAGTTCTTC.